The next 2 T cell receptor beta chains were all read from a single sample in a study of shared clonotypes between healthy human individuals (dated by TCRdb to 2018 to 2020). The method was the immunoSEQ multiplex PCR assay. TCRdb mirrors the immuneACCESS table, restricted to in-frame sequences. Some clones are absent from its copies; in checked studies, under half trace to an unresolved V gene, and the reason for the others is unknown. The sample includes approximately 320,000 clones, with roughly 91% observed a single time. 15% to 20% of the sample is taken by the ten largest. The sequencing input was memory CD8+ T cells sorted from blood. The sample's cell subset or site label, decoded: CD45RO+ cells pooled with CCR7-negative TemRA cells. The source of these receptors is a man aged 18-30 years in good health.

The chain couples TRBV4-1 to TRBJ1-2; D might be TRBD1 (5 bases). V lost 1 base and J 1 base, leaving 10 bases between the germline ends. The CDR3 contains 15 residues. The germline gives CDR1 MGHRA, CDR2 YSYEKL. The CDR3 spells CASSQVRGDNYGYTF. Written as DNA, the CDR3 is TGCGCCAGCAGCCAAGTTCGGGGGGATAACTATGGCTACACCTTC.

This rearrangement joins TRBV6-6 to TRBJ2-5, with D possibly matching TRBD1 (6 bases). The CDR3 runs to 15 residues. V lost 4 bases and J 0 bases, leaving 12 bases between the germline ends. The germline V gene has CDR1 MNHNY and CDR2 SVGAGI (reference sequence). The CDR3 reads CASSLGTGYQETQYF. The CDR3 coding sequence is TGTGCCAGCAGTTTAGGAACAGGGTACCAAGAGACCCAGTACTTC.